This TCR beta chain was found in a study of T cells in Graves' hyperthyroidism and ophthalmopathy. Amplified regions were TCR beta CDR3 sequences from RNA transcripts. HTBI primers were the set used in a first-round RT-PCR of the TCR CDR3. TCRdb re-called the multiplex PCR reads through MiXCR, storing one row per CDR3 protein. This table has 650,000 to 800,000 distinct CDR3 sequences, 45% appearing once. The CDR3 is 17 residues long. With 7 bases clipped from V and 4 bases from J, the junction kept 13 bases outside the gene matches. The V gene's germline CDR1 is SGHVS and CDR2 FQNEAQ. This sequence originates from an adult man with Graves' disease, either hyperthyroidism or ophthalmopathy (not recorded which). The V gene is TRBV7-8, the J gene TRBJ2-5; the match to TRBD1 covers 12 bases. Input material: peripheral blood or thyroid tissue (not recorded which). CDR3 DNA: TGTGCCAGCACCCCCTTAGGGGGGACAGGGGGCATAGAGACCCAGTACTTC. This sequence encodes CASTPLGGTGGIETQYF.